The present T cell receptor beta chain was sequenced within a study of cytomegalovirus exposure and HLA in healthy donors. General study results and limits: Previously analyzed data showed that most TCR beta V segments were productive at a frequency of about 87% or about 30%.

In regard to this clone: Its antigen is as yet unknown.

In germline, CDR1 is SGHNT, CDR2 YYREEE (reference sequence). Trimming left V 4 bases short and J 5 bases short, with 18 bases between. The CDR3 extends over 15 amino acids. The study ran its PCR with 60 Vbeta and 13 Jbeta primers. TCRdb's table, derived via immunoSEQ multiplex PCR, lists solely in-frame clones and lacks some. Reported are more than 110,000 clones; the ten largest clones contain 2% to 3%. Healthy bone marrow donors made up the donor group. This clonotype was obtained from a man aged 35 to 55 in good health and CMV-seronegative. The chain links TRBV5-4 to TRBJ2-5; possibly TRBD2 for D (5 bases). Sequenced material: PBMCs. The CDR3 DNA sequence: TGTGCCAGCAGCACGCCACTAGAGGTATTGGAGACCCAGTACTTC. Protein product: CASSTPLEVLETQYF.